This TCR beta chain stems from a study of CD8 T cells in ankylosing spondylitis. Study results and caveats: Matched synovial fluid from ankylosing spondylitis patients was reported to be enriched for disease-linked clones. The study identified a TCR beta motif of roughly eight highly homologous variants that appeared characteristic of ankylosing spondylitis blood.

TCRdb ran MiXCR on the 5' RACE reads and lists one entry per CDR3 protein. The profile shows a few hundred thousand distinct CDR3 sequences, 10% to 13% of them singletons. This clonotype was counted at least ten times. Its antigen is still unknown. Sequenced input: blood, either unsorted or a sorted T cell fraction (not recorded which). This TCR came from a male donor with ankylosing spondylitis or in good health (not recorded which).

The CDR3 reads CATSRRGTSGGDYNEQFF. The DNA for the CDR3 is TGTGCCACCAGCAGACGCGGGACTAGCGGGGGGGACTACAATGAGCAGTTCTTC. The J gene is TRBJ2-1, the V gene TRBV15; TRBD2 agrees at 16 bases. Losses at the gene ends were 2 bases for V and 3 bases for J; bases not matched to a gene: 4. The CDR3 has 18 residues. Germline V gene lookup returns CDR1 LNHNV and CDR2 YYDKDF (reference sequence).